This T cell receptor (beta chain) was observed in a study of shared clonotypes between healthy human individuals. Clones were sequenced by immunoSEQ multiplex PCR, and TCRdb holds only the in-frame ones, with some missing. The table has 640,000 or so clones, 60% to 80% seen once. V dropped 0 bases and J dropped 3 bases, with 13 bases sitting between them. This CDR3 spans 15 amino acids. Germline V gene lookup returns CDR1 SGHKS and CDR2 YYEKEE (reference sequence). This sequence was found in a woman younger than 45 in good health. The chain has TRBV5-5 and TRBJ2-7; D is ambiguous. Sequencing was performed on memory CD4+ T cells sorted from blood. Described subset: CD45RA-negative fraction. The CDR3 region is CASSLAGSPLYEQYF. The CDR3 DNA reads as TGTGCCAGCAGCTTGGCAGGTTCCCCCCTCTACGAGCAGTACTTC.